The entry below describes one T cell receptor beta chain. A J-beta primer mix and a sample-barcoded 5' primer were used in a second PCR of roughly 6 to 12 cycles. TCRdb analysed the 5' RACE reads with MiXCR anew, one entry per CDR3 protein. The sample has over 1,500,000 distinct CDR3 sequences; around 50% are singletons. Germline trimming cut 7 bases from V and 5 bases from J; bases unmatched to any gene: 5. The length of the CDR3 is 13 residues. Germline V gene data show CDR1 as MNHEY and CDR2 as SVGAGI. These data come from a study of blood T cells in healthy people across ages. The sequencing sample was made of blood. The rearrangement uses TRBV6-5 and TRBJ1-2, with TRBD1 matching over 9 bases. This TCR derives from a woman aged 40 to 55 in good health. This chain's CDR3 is CASTKDRGYGYTF. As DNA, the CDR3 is TGTGCCAGCACCAAAGACAGGGGGTATGGCTACACCTTC.